This TCR beta chain is from a study of shared clonotypes between healthy human individuals (dated by TCRdb to about 2020). In terms of the full investigation: The cohort included a few men and a couple of women between 18 and 49 years of age. The study deeply sequenced blood TCR repertoires of about 5 healthy adults to estimate repertoire size and the extent of clonotype sharing between individuals. For each donor, CD4 naive and CD4 memory were each given three plates, CD8 naive was given two plates, and CD8 memory was given one plate. To increase sequencing depth and limit assay-specific biases, TCR repertoire library preparation and sequencing were carried out by different laboratories using diverse techniques. Per donor, leukapheresis produced somewhere between about 0.9 and 9 billion PBMCs. Overall study results and their limits: Pairwise subsampling indicated that sequencing depth was expected to affect the degree of clonotype sharing among donors. Naive subsets generally had larger estimated clonotype richness than memory subsets did. Incomplete sequencing was indicated by rarefaction of sorted-subset datasets, despite the large sequencing depth. Because the study included a small number of donors, the genetic and exposure-history diversity represented was limited. Approximately 5% of naive CD4, 3.5% of naive CD8, about 2.1% of memory CD4, and about 0.4% of memory CD8 clonotypes were shared across four donors. Higher generation probabilities were observed for clonotypes shared by all four sorted-subset donors than for non-shared clonotypes. Sampling was restricted to blood, and TCR repertoires in tissue are likely to differ from TCR repertoires in blood.

Using the deep immunoSEQ assay, TCR CDR3 regions were amplified from genomic DNA by multiplex PCR. Extracted genomic DNA from each cell subset was distributed evenly across all wells of several immunoSEQ 96-well plates, and each plate was treated as a replicate. For sorted subsets, roughly 200 ng of genomic DNA, equivalent to some 30,000 T cell genomes, went into each replicate PCR. Purified libraries were quantified with a Qubit 3.0 fluorometer, sized on a Bioanalyzer 2100, and re-quantified with the KAPA Library Quantification kit. Every immunoSEQ 96-well plate was sequenced on a separate single-read 150-cycle Illumina NextSeq 550 flow cell. Under the source paper's analysis protocol: Because the immunoSEQ output held only junctional sequences and lacked quality scores, the filtering could not match the filtering applied to full-length reads. Sequences were annotated with PyIR, a Python wrapper for IgBLAST v1.9, and V/J genes and CDR3 were assigned using IMGT germline references. Reads were filtered out if the reads had weak V/J assignments (E-value above 1e-6), no CDR3, stop codons, out-of-frame junctions, or ambiguous translated residues. V3J clonotypes were defined by identical inferred V gene, J gene, and CDR3 amino acid sequence. The percentage overlap between two repertoires was calculated by dividing the number of shared unique clonotypes by the size of the smaller repertoire. RTK rarefaction, the Chao1 estimator, and Recon v2.1 estimates of unobserved clonotypes were used to assess repertoire richness. Generation probabilities for all TCRbeta clonotypes obtained by the gDNA method from several donors were computed using OLGA. TCRdb re-hosts the immuneACCESS table, in-frame sequences only. Its copies lack some clones; in the studies checked, an unresolved V gene accounts for under half of them, and the cause for the rest is not known. The V and J calls and clone size were taken over from that table, and D and trimming were inferred from the DNA. The sample table holds around 980,000 clones, of which approximately 80% were seen once. The biggest ten clones account for 0.6% to 0.75% of the sample.

Healthy HIV-negative adults with no recently reported acute infections or vaccinations were included as donors. Only Caucasian adults living in Nashville, Tennessee, USA were represented among the donors. Magnetic negative selection was used to enrich CD4+ T cells, after which naive cells were positively selected on CD45RA and the negative fraction became the memory subset. After blood collection by leukapheresis, PBMCs were isolated using Ficoll-Histopaque density gradient centrifugation and then cryopreserved in the vapor phase of liquid nitrogen. Analytical flow cytometry was used to check the purity and quantity of each magnetically sorted T cell population. Genomic DNA was isolated from each sorted fraction and quantified by UV absorbance on a Nanodrop 2000c. Points on this clone: Its antigen is still unknown. No much larger clone is present one base from it, and per-base qualities are unavailable.

From cysteine to phenylalanine, the CDR3 is 14 amino acids long. Only the CDR3 DNA stays, 42 bases, in frame from base 1. Relative to germline, V is 5 bases shorter and J is 6 bases shorter, with 14 bases between their ends. The CDR1 and CDR2 encoded by the germline V gene (reference sequence) are LNHDA and SQIVND. This sequence uses TRBV19 and TRBJ1-5; a confident D gene designation cannot be given. This sequence originates from a man younger than 35 in good health. Some clones in this sample may be carry-over from other donors' samples. The sample was memory CD4+ T cells from PBMCs. In the paper's terms, the cell subset or site label means: CD45RA-negative fraction. The nucleotide sequence reads TGTGCCAGTAGTGCTCGGGAGCCGCGTCAGCCCCAGCATTTT. The translation is CASSAREPRQPQHF. The entire variable domain, with the stretches around the CDR3 drawn from the reference TRBV19 and TRBJ1-5 proteins, is DGGITQSPKYLFRKEGQNVTLSCEQNLNHDAMYWYRQDPGQGLRLIYYSQIVNDFQKGDIAEGYSVSREKKESFPLTVTSAQKNPTAFYLCASSAREPRQPQHFGDGTRLSIL.